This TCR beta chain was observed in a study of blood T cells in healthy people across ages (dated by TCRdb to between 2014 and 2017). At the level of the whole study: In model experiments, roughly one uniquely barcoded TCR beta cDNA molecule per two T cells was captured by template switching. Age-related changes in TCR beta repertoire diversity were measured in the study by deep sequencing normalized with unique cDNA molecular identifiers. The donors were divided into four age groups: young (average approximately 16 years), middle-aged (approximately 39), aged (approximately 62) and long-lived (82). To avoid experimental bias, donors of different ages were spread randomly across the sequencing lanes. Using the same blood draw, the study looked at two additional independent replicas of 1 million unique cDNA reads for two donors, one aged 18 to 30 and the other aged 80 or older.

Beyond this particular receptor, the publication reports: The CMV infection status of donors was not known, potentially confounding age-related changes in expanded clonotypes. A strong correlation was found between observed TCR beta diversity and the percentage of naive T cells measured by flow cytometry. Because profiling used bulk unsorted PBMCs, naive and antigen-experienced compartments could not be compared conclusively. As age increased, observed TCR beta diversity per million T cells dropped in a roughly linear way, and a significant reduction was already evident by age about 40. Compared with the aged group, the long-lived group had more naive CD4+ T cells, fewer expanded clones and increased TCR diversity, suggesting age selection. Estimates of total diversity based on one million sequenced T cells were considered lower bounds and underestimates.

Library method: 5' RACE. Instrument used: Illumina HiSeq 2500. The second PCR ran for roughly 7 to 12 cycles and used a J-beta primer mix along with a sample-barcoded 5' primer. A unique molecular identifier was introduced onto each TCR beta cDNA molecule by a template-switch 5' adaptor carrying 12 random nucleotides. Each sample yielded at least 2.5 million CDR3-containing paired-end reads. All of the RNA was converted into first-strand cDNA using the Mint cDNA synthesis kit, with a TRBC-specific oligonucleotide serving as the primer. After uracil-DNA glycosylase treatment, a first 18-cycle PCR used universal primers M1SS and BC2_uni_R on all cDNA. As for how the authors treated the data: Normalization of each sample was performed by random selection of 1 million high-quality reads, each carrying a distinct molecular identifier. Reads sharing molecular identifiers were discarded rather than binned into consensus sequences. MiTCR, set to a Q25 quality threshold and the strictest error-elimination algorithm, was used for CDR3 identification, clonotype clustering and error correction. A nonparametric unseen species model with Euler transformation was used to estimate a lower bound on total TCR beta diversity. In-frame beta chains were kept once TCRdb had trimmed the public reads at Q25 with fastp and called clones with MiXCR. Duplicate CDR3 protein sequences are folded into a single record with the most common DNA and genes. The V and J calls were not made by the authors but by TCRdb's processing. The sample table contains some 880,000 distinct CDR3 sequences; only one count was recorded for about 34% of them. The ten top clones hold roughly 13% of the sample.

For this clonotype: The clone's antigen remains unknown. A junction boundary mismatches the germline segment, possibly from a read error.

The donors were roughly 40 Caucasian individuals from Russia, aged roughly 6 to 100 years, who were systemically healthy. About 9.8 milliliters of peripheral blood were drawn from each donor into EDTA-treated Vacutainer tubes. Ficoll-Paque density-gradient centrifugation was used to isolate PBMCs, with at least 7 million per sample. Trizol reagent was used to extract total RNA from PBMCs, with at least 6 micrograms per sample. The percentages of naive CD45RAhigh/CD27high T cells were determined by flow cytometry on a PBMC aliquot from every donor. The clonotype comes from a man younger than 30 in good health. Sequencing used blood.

The nucleotide sequence is given as TGTGCCAGCAGCTTAGGGGGACAGGGCTCCTCCGAGCAGTACTTC. The encoded protein is CASSLGGQGSSEQYF. The rearranged segments are TRBV7-9 and TRBJ2-7; 9 bases in the middle match TRBD1. The CDR1 and CDR2 encoded by the germline V gene (reference sequence) are SEHNR and FQNEAQ. From the cysteine up to the phenylalanine, the CDR3 has a length of 15 residues. Only the CDR3 DNA is retained, 45 bases long and in frame from the first base.